This section outlines one TCR beta chain sequence together with its context. CDR1 LNHNV and CDR2 YYDKDF come from the germline V gene (reference sequence). This CDR3 comprises 16 residues. With 0 bases removed from V and 0 bases from J, the gap between germline ends came to 11 bases. The study ran its PCR with 60 Vbeta and 13 Jbeta primers. Here immunoSEQ multiplex PCR was the method, and the copy in TCRdb shows in-frame clones only, minus some. The sample has 220,000 or so clones, roughly 75% seen once. This sample is part of a study of cytomegalovirus exposure and HLA in healthy donors. The sequencing sample was made of PBMCs. The V gene is TRBV15, the J gene TRBJ1-1, with D tentatively TRBD1 (5 bases). The clonotype originates from a woman in her twenties or thirties in good health and CMV-seronegative. The CDR3, as DNA: TGTGCCACCAGCAGAGATCGGGTAGGGGTGAACACTGAAGCTTTCTTT. It encodes CATSRDRVGVNTEAFF.